What follows are 32 T cell receptor beta chains derived from one specimen sequenced in a study of human T cells and chemical hapten exposure. Documented time point: patch test 3, about 24 weeks after DPC sensitization. Treatment defined: therapeutic diphenylcyclopropenone sensitization with weekly scalp DPC. TCRdb used MiXCR to reprocess the RACE reads, holding one entry per CDR3 protein. The sample has around 200,000 distinct CDR3 sequences; roughly a quarter are singletons. This specimen was whole blood, taken in connection with sensitization to the hapten diphenylcyclopropenone (DPC). These receptors were taken from a woman aged 40 to 50 with alopecia areata. Some clones in this sample may be carry-over from other donors' samples.

This clonotype came up a few times. The chain has TRBV10-3 and TRBJ2-7; TRBD2 aligns across 8 bases. This CDR3 region has 14 residues. CDR1 ENHRY and CDR2 SYGVKD come from the germline V gene. The V gene end was trimmed by 8 bases and the J gene end by 7 bases; junction bases not matched to a gene: 13. As DNA, the CDR3 is TGTGCCATCGAGCCGGGGGGGGCGTTGAGAGAGCAGTACTTC. This translates into CAIEPGGALREQYF.

The genes are TRBV29-1 and TRBJ2-2; 9 positions match TRBD1. The length of the CDR3 is 16 residues. CDR1 SQVTM and CDR2 ANQGSEA come from the germline V gene. V lost 6 bases and J lost 2; bases outside the gene matches: 10. The CDR3 DNA reads TGCAGCGTCACAAGGGGGGGACAGGGCAACACCGGGGAGCTGTTTTTT. Its translation: CSVTRGGQGNTGELFF.

V usage is TRBV4-3 and J usage is TRBJ1-2; D is undetermined. The CDR3 spans 16 residues. Germline V lookup: CDR1 LGHNA, CDR2 YSLEER. Deletions cut 0 bases from V and 8 bases from J, with 19 bases between. In DNA, the CDR3 is TGCGCCAGCAGCCAAGATCGGCGGGTTCTTTTAGGGGGCTACACCTTC. It specifies CASSQDRRVLLGGYTF.

V is TRBV11-2 and J is TRBJ2-3, with a weak D call TRBD2 (5 bases). Germline assignment: CDR1 SGHAT and CDR2 FQNNGV. The V gene lost 5 bases and the J gene lost 6 bases, with 6 bases spanning the gap. This CDR3 is built from 11 residues. The CDR3 reads CASSDYDTQYF. CDR3 in DNA: TGTGCCAGCAGCGACTATGATACGCAGTATTTT.

The V gene is TRBV6-1, the J gene TRBJ2-7; 8 positions match TRBD1. Germline V CDR1 and CDR2: MNHNS, SASEGT. J lost 0 bases, V lost 8 bases, and 9 bases had no gene match. CDR3 length: 15 amino acids. The CDR3 loop reads CASSPSGQGSYEQYF. DNA of the CDR3: TGTGCCAGCTCCCCCTCCGGACAGGGCTCCTACGAGCAGTACTTC.

This clonotype showed up just a few times. The J gene is TRBJ1-2, the V gene TRBV4-3; the D gene is possibly TRBD1 (6 bases). The CDR3 covers 16 residues. Trimming pared 4 bases from V and 4 bases from J, leaving 19 bases between. CDR1 is LGHNA and CDR2 is YSLEER in the germline V gene. As DNA, the CDR3 is TGCGCCAGCAGCCGAGACCGGGACAACTACCTCTATGGCTACACCTTC. Translated, it gives CASSRDRDNYLYGYTF.

The sample holds many counts of this clonotype. The V and J genes are TRBV3-1 and TRBJ2-1; no definite D call. CDR1 and CDR2 (germline): LGHDT, YNNKEL (reference sequence). With 0 bases removed from V and 6 bases from J, the gap between germline ends came to 9 bases. This CDR3 comprises 14 residues. CDR3 loop: CASSQDFMANEQFF. The CDR3 DNA sequence: TGTGCCAGCAGCCAAGATTTTATGGCCAATGAGCAGTTCTTC.

This clonotype was seen a few times. This sequence joins TRBV5-1 and TRBJ2-7; the D is unclear. Germline V CDR1 and CDR2: SGHRS, YFSETQ. Trimming left V 4 bases short and J 1 base short, with 12 bases between. This CDR3 contains 14 residues. The CDR3 sequence: CASSLVVQSYEQYF. In DNA, the CDR3 is TGCGCCAGCAGCCTCGTGGTTCAGTCCTACGAGCAGTACTTC.

V gene TRBV9 combines with J gene TRBJ2-7, with 8 bases fitting TRBD2. The CDR3 runs to 16 residues. The V and J ends lost 4 bases and 2 bases, in that order; junction bases with no gene match: 11. The V gene's germline CDR1 is SGDLS and CDR2 YYNGEE. The CDR3 region has the DNA TGTGCCAGCAGCCCGAGCGGGGGACTCACCCCCTACGAGCAGTACTTC. Protein: CASSPSGGLTPYEQYF.

The chain is built from TRBV11-2 and TRBJ2-1; D is uncertain. V was trimmed by 5 bases and J by 5 bases, leaving 7 bases between them. Germline CDR1 and CDR2: SGHAT and FQNNGV. The CDR3 consists of 12 residues. The CDR3 protein is CASSISDNEQFF. DNA of the CDR3: TGTGCCAGCAGCATCAGTGACAATGAGCAGTTCTTC.

In this sample, this clonotype turned up a few times. This sequence joins TRBV29-1 and TRBJ2-3, with TRBD1 as a possible D gene (6 bases). Per the germline V gene, CDR1 is SQVTM and CDR2 is ANQGSEA. CDR3 length: 10 amino acids. Trimming took off 3 bases at V and 11 bases at J, with 9 bases between the two ends. CDR3 nucleotides: TGCAGCGTTGAGCAGGGGAAGCAGTATTTT. This sequence encodes CSVEQGKQYF.

This clonotype turned up a few times. This chain connects TRBV7-2 to TRBJ1-1; the D gene is possibly TRBD1 (6 bases). Germline loops: CDR1 SGHTA, CDR2 FQGNSA. The CDR3 is 15 residues long. The V and J ends lost 2 bases and 1 base respectively, with 11 bases between them. CDR3 sequence reads: CASSLKTGANTEAFF. The CDR3 nucleotides read TGTGCCAGCAGCTTAAAGACAGGAGCGAACACTGAAGCTTTCTTT.

This clonotype was detected a few times. The chain couples TRBV9 to TRBJ2-7, with D possibly TRBD1 on 6 matching bases. CDR3 size: 15 residues. Germline loops: CDR1 SGDLS, CDR2 YYNGEE. The germline V and J ends were trimmed by 0 bases and 5 bases, with 15 bases remaining between them. CDR3 amino acids: CASSVATTGRHEQYF. CDR3 DNA: TGTGCCAGCAGCGTAGCAACTACAGGGCGCCACGAGCAGTACTTC.

This clonotype was recorded once. A much larger clonotype is one base distant, so this may be a read error. The chain combines TRBV7-9 with TRBJ2-7; no definite D call. From germline, CDR1 is SEHNR and CDR2 FQNEAQ (reference sequence). The CDR3 loop spans 16 amino acids. Trimming removed 5 bases at V and 2 bases at J, with 19 bases between. The CDR3 DNA reads as TGTGCCAGCAGCCCAGTCCCCCAGGATGCCCCCTACGAGCAGTACTTC. Protein sequence: CASSPVPQDAPYEQYF.

This clonotype was seen repeatedly, ten times or more. The CDR3 DNA reads TGTGCCAGCTCACCACCAGGACAGGGGCCCTCCTACGAGCAGTACTTC. Protein sequence: CASSPPGQGPSYEQYF. The rearrangement links TRBV18 to TRBJ2-7; 9 bases are shared with TRBD1. The trim removed 0 bases at V and 0 bases at J, leaving 3 bases unmatched. This CDR3 spans 16 amino acids. In germline, CDR1 is KGHSH, CDR2 LQKENI.

The chain couples TRBV11-2 to TRBJ2-2; D unresolved. V lost 1 base and J lost 5, with 11 bases in between. The V gene's germline CDR1 is SGHAT and CDR2 FQNNGV. CDR3 length equals 15 residues. CDR3 in DNA: TGTGCCAGCAGCTTAGGGTCGGCGAGGACCGGGGAGCTGTTTTTT. It encodes CASSLGSARTGELFF.

This clonotype has only a few counts. This chain connects TRBV5-5 to TRBJ1-1; no firm D call. From germline, CDR1 is SGHKS and CDR2 YYEKEE (reference sequence). Trimming removed 4 bases at V and 0 bases at J, with 10 bases between. This CDR3 has 14 amino acids. CDR3 amino acids: CASSLIRMNTEAFF. The DNA for the CDR3 is TGTGCCAGCAGCCTAATCCGGATGAACACTGAAGCTTTCTTT.

This clonotype was found many times. In nucleotides, the CDR3 is TGTGCCAGCAGCCGGACAGGGGATCAGCCCCAGCATTTT. Translating it yields CASSRTGDQPQHF. The rearrangement links TRBV28 to TRBJ1-5; 9 nucleotides line up with TRBD1. There are 13 residues in the CDR3. J lost 5 bases, V lost 6 bases, and 2 bases had no gene match. Per germline, CDR1 MDHEN and CDR2 SYDVKM.

The V gene is TRBV5-1, the J gene TRBJ1-4; D might be TRBD1 (6 bases). The V and J ends lost 4 bases and 8 bases respectively, with 21 bases between them. Germline-derived CDR1 and CDR2 are SGHRS and YFSETQ. The CDR3 length is 16 residues. CDR3 coding DNA: TGCGCCAGCAGCCTGGGTCGCCGGGGGCTATCCGAAAAACTGTTTTTT. It yields the protein CASSLGRRGLSEKLFF.

This clonotype was found a few times. CDR3 DNA: TGTGCCAGCAGTTACTCGGGACGGGGCAATCAGCCCCAGCATTTT. Its translation is CASSYSGRGNQPQHF. The rearrangement links TRBV6-5 to TRBJ1-5; possibly TRBD1 for D (5 bases). Trimming left V 0 bases short and J 2 bases short, with 8 bases between. There are 15 residues in the CDR3. Per germline, CDR1 MNHEY and CDR2 SVGAGI.

The CDR3 region is CASSYWSRGNTEAFF. CDR3 nucleotides: TGTGCCAGCAGTTACTGGAGCAGGGGGAACACTGAAGCTTTCTTT. V usage is TRBV6-5 and J usage is TRBJ1-1; tentative D call: TRBD1 (6 bases). Germline CDR1 and CDR2: MNHEY and SVGAGI. CDR3 length: 15 residues. V gave up 1 base and J gave up 1 base, with 10 bases separating them.

This clonotype came up a few times. CDR3 in amino acids: CASSPDAAPTLQYF. CDR3 nucleotide sequence: TGTGCCAGCAGCCCGGACGCCGCCCCTACGTTGCAGTACTTC. The V call is TRBV11-2, the J call TRBJ2-7; D is unresolved. The germline V and J ends were trimmed by 5 bases and 9 bases, with 20 bases remaining between them. This CDR3 spans 14 amino acids. In germline, CDR1 is SGHAT, CDR2 FQNNGV.

The genes are TRBV20-1 and TRBJ1-3; D is uncertain. V shed 1 base and J shed 0 bases, with 7 bases lying between them. The germline CDR1 and CDR2 sequences are DFQATT and SNEGSKA (reference sequence). This CDR3 region has 14 residues. CDR3 in DNA: TGCAGTGCTAGAGTTGGTGGCTCTGGAAACACCATATATTTT. Its translation is CSARVGGSGNTIYF.

The rearrangement joins TRBV12-3 or TRBV12-4 to TRBJ2-3; D is unresolved. CDR3 length: 11 amino acids. V lost 3 bases and J 6 bases, leaving 4 bases between the germline ends. Written as DNA, the CDR3 is TGTGCCAGCAGTTTCCTGGATACGCAGTATTTT. It specifies CASSFLDTQYF.

In this sample, this clonotype turned up a few times. The rearrangement links TRBV12-3 or TRBV12-4 to TRBJ2-4, with D perhaps assigned TRBD1 or TRBD2 (6 bases each). The V gene lost 3 bases and the J gene lost 6 bases, with 12 bases spanning the gap. This CDR3 is 14 amino acids long. CDR3 loop: CASSFGGDGNIQYF. The CDR3 bases are TGTGCCAGCAGTTTCGGGGGCGACGGAAACATTCAGTACTTC.

V is TRBV12-3 or TRBV12-4 and J is TRBJ1-5; TRBD1 might be the D (6 bases). V lost 6 bases to trimming and J lost 1 base, with 10 bases between them. The CDR3 spans 14 residues. The CDR3 DNA reads as TGTGCCAGCAGACCTACAGGGAGCAATCAGCCCCAGCATTTT. Translating it yields CASRPTGSNQPQHF.

The V gene is TRBV7-9, the J gene TRBJ2-7; either TRBD1 or TRBD2 may fit D (5 bases each). The CDR3 has 15 residues. V was pared by 5 bases and J by 6 bases, with 20 bases between. Germline V CDR1 and CDR2: SEHNR, FQNEAQ (reference sequence). The CDR3 DNA reads as TGTGCCAGCAGCCTACCCGGGACGCCGGCGGGCGAGCAGTACTTC. The encoded protein is CASSLPGTPAGEQYF.

Many counts were recorded for this clonotype. V usage is TRBV6-5 and J usage is TRBJ1-3; 9 bases agree with TRBD1. Germline V gene data show CDR1 as MNHEY and CDR2 as SVGAGI. V lost 6 bases, J lost 5 bases, and 5 bases stayed unmatched. The CDR3 totals 14 residues. CDR3 DNA: TGTGCCAGCAGGCTACAGGGGGCAAGAAACACCATATATTTT. It translates to CASRLQGARNTIYF.

This clonotype was seen more than once but under ten times. V and J are TRBV20-1 and TRBJ1-5, with D hard to call. The V and J ends lost 6 bases and 5 bases respectively, with 14 bases between them. Germline CDR1 and CDR2: DFQATT and SNEGSKA (reference sequence). The length of the CDR3 is 13 residues. The DNA of the CDR3 is TGCAGTGCGACATCGGGGTACGATCAGCCCCAGCATTTT. Protein product: CSATSGYDQPQHF.

V gene TRBV14 combines with J gene TRBJ2-5, with D uncertain. Germline values: CDR1 SGHDN, CDR2 FVKESK. CDR3 size: 12 residues. Trimming pared 0 bases from V and 5 bases from J, leaving 4 bases between. The CDR3 region has the DNA TGTGCCAGCAGCCAAGAGATTGAGACCCAGTACTTC. It translates to CASSQEIETQYF.

This clonotype was counted a few times. The CDR3 region has the DNA TGTGCCAGCAGTGTGTCGGCAGAAGAGACCCAGTACTTC. As protein: CASSVSAEETQYF. The chain is built from TRBV6-4 and TRBJ2-5; D ambiguous. CDR1 and CDR2 (germline): MRHNA, SNTAGT. The CDR3 is 13 residues long. V lost 4 bases, J lost 3 bases, and 9 bases lay in between.

This clonotype was detected a few times. V is TRBV28 and J is TRBJ2-5; 9 nucleotides agree with TRBD1. The CDR3 covers 15 residues. V was clipped by 3 bases and J by 3 bases; unmatched bases: 5. CDR1 and CDR2 from the germline V gene are MDHEN and SYDVKM. DNA of the CDR3: TGTGCCAGCAGTTTCACCGGGACAGGGAAAGAGACCCAGTACTTC. This sequence encodes CASSFTGTGKETQYF. Using reference TRBV28 and TRBJ2-5 for the parts outside the CDR3, the full variable domain is DVKVTQSSRYLVKRTGEKVFLECVQDMDHENMFWYRQDPGLGLRLIYFSYDVKMKEKGDIPEGYSVSREKKERFSLILESASTNQTSMYLCASSFTGTGKETQYFGPGTRLLVL.